This TCR beta chain came from a study of cytomegalovirus exposure and HLA in healthy donors. The CDR3 length is 11 residues. Trimming took 3 bases from V and 5 from J, leaving 5 bases between them. CDR1 DFQATT and CDR2 SNEGSKA come from the germline V gene (reference sequence). PCR amplification relied on 60 Vbeta primers (plus 13 Jbeta primers). Sequencing was performed with immunoSEQ multiplex PCR; in TCRdb, only in-frame clones are kept and a portion is missing. Among about 90,000 clones, roughly 78% were seen once, and the ten largest hold around 4.3%. Details on this clone: Its antigen is unidentified.

Study-level points and caveats: Upon later analysis, HLA-associated TCR beta chains proved more clonally expanded than other, equally common chains.

The genes are TRBV20-1 and TRBJ2-1; a possible D gene is TRBD1 (5 bases). Input material: PBMCs. This clonotype was obtained from a woman aged 40 to 49 in good health and CMV-seropositive. The CDR3 sequence is CSARGHNEQFF. The CDR3 DNA reads TGCAGTGCTAGGGGGCACAATGAGCAGTTCTTC.